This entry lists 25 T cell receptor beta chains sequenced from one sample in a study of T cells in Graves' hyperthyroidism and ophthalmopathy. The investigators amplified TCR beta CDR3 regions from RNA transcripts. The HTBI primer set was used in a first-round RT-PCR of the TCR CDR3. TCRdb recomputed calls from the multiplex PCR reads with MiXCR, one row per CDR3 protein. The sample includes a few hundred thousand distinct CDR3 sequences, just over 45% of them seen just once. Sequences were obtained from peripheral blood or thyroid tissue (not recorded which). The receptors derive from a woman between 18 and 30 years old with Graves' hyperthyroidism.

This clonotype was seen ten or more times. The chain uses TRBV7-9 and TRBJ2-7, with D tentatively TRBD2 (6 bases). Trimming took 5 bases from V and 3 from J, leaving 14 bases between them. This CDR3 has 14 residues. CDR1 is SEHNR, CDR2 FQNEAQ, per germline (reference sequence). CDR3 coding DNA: TGTGCCAGCAGCCTAAGAGGAGGGGTCTACGAGCAGTACTTC. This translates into CASSLRGGVYEQYF.

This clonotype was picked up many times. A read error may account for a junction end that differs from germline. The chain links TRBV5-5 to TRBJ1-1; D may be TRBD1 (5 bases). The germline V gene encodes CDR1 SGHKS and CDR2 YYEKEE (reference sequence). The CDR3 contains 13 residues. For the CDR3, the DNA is TGTGCCAGCAGCTTCGGGGGGAACTCTGAAGCTTTCTTT. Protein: CASSFGGNSEAFF.

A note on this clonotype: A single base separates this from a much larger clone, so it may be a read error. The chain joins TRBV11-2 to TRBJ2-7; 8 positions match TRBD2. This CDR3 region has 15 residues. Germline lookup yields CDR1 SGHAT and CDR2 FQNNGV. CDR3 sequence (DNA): TGTGCCGGCAGCTTTCGGCGGGAGGTAACCTACGAGCAGTACTTC. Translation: CAGSFRREVTYEQYF.

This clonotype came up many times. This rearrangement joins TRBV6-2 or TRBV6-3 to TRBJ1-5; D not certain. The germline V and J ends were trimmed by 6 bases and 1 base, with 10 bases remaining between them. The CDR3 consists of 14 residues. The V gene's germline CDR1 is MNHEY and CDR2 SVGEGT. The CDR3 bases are TGTGCCAGCAGACGACACACCAGCAATCAGCCCCAGCATTTT. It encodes CASRRHTSNQPQHF.

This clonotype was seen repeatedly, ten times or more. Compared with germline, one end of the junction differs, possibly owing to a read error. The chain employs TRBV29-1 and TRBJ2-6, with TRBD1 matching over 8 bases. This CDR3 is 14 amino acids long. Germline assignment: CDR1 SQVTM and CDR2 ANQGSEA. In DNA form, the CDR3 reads TGCAGCGTAGAAGACAGGGGCCGGACCAACGTCCTGACTTTC. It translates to CSVEDRGRTNVLTF.

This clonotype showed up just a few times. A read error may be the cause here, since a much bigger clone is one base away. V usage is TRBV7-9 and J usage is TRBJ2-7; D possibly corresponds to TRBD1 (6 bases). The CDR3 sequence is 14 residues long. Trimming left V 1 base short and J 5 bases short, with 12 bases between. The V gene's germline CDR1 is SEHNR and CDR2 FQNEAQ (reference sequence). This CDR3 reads CASSLGYRAHEQYF. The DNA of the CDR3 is TGTGCCAGCAGCTTAGGTTACAGGGCCCACGAGCAGTACTTC.

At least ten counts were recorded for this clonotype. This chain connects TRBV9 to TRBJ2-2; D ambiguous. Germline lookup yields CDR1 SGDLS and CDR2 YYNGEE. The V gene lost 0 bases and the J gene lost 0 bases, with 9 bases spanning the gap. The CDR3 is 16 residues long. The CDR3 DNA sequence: TGTGCCAGCAGCGTAGTGGCCACCACGAACACCGGGGAGCTGTTTTTT. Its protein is CASSVVATTNTGELFF.

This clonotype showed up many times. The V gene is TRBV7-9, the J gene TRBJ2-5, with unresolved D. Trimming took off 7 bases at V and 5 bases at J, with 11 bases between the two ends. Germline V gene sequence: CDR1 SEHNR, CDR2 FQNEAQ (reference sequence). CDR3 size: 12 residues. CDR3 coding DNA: TGTGCCAGCATAAAGGGTCTGGAGACCCAGTACTTC. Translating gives CASIKGLETQYF.

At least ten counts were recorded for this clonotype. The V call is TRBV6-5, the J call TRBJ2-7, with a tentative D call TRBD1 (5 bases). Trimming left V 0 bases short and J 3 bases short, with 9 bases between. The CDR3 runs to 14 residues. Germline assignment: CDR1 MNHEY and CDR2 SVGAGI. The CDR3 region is CASSYSPGHYEQYF. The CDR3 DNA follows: TGTGCCAGCAGTTACTCGCCAGGACACTACGAGCAGTACTTC.

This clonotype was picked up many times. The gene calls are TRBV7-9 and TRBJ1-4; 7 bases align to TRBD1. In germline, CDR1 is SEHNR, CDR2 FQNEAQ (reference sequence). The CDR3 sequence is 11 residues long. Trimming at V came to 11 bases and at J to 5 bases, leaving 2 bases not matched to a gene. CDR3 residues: CAGQENEKLFF. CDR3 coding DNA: TGTGCCGGACAGGAGAATGAAAAACTGTTTTTT. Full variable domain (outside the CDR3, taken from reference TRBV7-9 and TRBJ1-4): DTGVSQNPRHKITKRGQNVTFRCDPISEHNRLYWYRQTLGQGPEFLTYFQNEAQLEKSRLLSDRFSAERPKGSFSTLEIQRTEQGDSAMYLCAGQENEKLFFGSGTQLSVL.

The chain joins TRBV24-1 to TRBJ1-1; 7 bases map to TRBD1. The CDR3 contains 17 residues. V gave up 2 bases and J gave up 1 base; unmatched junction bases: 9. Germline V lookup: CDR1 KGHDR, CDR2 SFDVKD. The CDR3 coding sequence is TGTGCCACCAGTGATTCGACGTCAGGGGGACCGAACACTGAAGCTTTCTTT. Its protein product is CATSDSTSGGPNTEAFF.

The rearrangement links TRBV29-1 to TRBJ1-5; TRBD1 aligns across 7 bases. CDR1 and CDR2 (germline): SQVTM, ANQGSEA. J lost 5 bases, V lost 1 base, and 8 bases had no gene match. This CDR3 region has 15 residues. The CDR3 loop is CSVEAGTAEDQPQHF. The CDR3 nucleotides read TGCAGCGTTGAAGCCGGGACAGCTGAAGATCAGCCCCAGCATTTT.

The CDR3 region is CAISESRTSGSYGYTF. In DNA form, the CDR3 reads TGTGCCATCAGTGAGTCCCGGACTAGCGGGAGCTATGGCTACACCTTC. The J gene is TRBJ1-2, the V gene TRBV10-3; D gene uncertain. The germline V gene encodes CDR1 ENHRY and CDR2 SYGVKD. CDR3 length: 16 amino acids. V gave up 0 bases and J gave up 4 bases, with 15 bases separating them.

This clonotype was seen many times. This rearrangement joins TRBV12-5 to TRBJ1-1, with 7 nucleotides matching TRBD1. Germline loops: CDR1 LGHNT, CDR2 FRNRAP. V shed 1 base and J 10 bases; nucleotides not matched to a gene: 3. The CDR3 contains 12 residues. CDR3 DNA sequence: TGTGCTAGTGGTTTGGGACAGGGCAGAGCTTTCTTT. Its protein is CASGLGQGRAFF.

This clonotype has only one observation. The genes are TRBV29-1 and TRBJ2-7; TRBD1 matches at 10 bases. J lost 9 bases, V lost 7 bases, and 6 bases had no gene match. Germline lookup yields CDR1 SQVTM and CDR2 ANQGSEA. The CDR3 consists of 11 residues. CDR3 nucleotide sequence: TGCAGCGCTAGACAGGGGGCGCGGCAGTACTTC. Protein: CSARQGARQYF.

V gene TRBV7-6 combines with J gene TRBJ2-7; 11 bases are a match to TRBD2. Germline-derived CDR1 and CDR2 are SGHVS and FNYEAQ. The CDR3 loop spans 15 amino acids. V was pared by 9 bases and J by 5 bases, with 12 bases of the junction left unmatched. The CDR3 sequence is CARSPLAGGRDEQYF. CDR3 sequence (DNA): TGTGCCAGGAGTCCGCTAGCGGGAGGCCGCGACGAGCAGTACTTC.

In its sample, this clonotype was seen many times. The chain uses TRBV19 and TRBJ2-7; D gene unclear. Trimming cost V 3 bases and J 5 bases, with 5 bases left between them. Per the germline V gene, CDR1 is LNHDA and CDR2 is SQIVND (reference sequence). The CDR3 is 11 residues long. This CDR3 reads CASSMKHEQYF. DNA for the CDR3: TGTGCCAGTAGTATGAAGCACGAGCAGTACTTC. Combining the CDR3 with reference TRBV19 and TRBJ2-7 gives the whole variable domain DGGITQSPKYLFRKEGQNVTLSCEQNLNHDAMYWYRQDPGQGLRLIYYSQIVNDFQKGDIAEGYSVSREKKESFPLTVTSAQKNPTAFYLCASSMKHEQYFGPGTRLTVT.

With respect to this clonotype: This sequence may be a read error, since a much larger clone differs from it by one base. DNA for the CDR3: TGTGTCAGCAGTAAAACCGGGACAGGGGTTCATCTTGGCTACACCTTC. Translating gives CVSSKTGTGVHLGYTF. The V call is TRBV7-2, the J call TRBJ1-2; the match to TRBD1 covers 10 bases. The CDR3 is made up of 16 amino acids. From germline, CDR1 is SGHTA and CDR2 FQGNSA.

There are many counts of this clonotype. The CDR3 DNA reads TGTGCCAGCATGGGGGGTACTGGAAACACCATATATTTT. Translated: CASMGGTGNTIYF. The V call is TRBV2, the J call TRBJ1-3; D might be TRBD1 (5 bases). The CDR3 totals 13 residues. Germline values: CDR1 SNHLY, CDR2 FYNNEI. Trimming took off 7 bases at V and 2 bases at J, with 9 bases between the two ends. Full variable domain (missing parts from reference TRBV2 and TRBJ1-3): EPEVTQTPSHQVTQMGQEVILRCVPISNHLYFYWYRQILGQKVEFLVSFYNNEISEKSEIFDDQFSVERPDGSNFTLKIRSTKLEDSAMYFCASMGGTGNTIYFGEGSWLTVV.

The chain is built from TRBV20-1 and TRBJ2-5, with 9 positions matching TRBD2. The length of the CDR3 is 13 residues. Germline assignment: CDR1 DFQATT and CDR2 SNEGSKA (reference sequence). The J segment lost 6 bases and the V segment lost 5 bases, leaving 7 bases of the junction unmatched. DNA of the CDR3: TGCAGTGCTCCTCGCGGGAGGGTCCAGACCCAGTACTTC. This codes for CSAPRGRVQTQYF.

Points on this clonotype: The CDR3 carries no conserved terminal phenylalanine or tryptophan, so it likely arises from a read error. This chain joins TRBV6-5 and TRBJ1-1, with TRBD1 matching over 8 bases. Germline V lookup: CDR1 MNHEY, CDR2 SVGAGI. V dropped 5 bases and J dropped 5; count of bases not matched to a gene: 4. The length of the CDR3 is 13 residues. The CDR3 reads CASSQDRVTEAFL. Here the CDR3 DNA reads TGTGCCAGCAGTCAGGACAGGGTTACTGAAGCTTTCCTT.

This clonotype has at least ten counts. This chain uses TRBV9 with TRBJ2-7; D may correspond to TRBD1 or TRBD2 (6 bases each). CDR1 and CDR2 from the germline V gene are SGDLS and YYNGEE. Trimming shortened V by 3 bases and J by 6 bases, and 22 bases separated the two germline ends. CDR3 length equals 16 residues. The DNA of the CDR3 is TGTGCCAGCAGCGACAACAGAACAGGGTGGAGGGCCGAGCAGTACTTC. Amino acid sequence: CASSDNRTGWRAEQYF.

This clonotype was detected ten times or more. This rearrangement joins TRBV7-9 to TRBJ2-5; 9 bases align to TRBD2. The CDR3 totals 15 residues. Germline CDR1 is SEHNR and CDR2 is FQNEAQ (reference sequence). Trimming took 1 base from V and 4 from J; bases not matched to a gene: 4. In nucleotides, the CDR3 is TGTGCCAGCAGCTTAGGAGCGGGAGGAGGAGAGACCCAGTACTTC. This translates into CASSLGAGGGETQYF.

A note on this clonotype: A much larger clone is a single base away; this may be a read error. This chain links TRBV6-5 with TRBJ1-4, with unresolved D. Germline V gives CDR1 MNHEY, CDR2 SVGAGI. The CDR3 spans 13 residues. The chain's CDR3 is CAISYLDNEKLFF. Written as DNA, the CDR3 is TGTGCCATCAGTTACCTGGATAATGAAAAACTGTTTTTT.

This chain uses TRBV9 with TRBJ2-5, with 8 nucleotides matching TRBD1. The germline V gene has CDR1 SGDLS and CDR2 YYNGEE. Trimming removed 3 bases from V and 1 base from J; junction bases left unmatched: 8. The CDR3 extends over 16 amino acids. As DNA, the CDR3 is TGTGCCAGCAGCGAACAGGGGACAGGTATCCAAGAGACCCAGTACTTC. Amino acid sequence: CASSEQGTGIQETQYF. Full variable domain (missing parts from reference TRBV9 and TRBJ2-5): DSGVTQTPKHLITATGQRVTLRCSPRSGDLSVYWYQQSLDQGLQFLIQYYNGEERAKGNILERFSAQQFPDLHSELNLSSLELGDSALYFCASSEQGTGIQETQYFGPGTRLLVL.